This paragraph reports one T cell receptor beta chain. Its antigen is not known. The source of the sample is a study of cytomegalovirus exposure and HLA in healthy donors. Study details: A prior analysis found 95 million to 140 million unique TCR beta sequences from some 190 million T cells. From HLA-typed donors, an early data release held roughly 80 million unique TCRs.

It was with 60 Vbeta and 13 Jbeta primers that the PCR ran. TCRdb's table, derived via immunoSEQ multiplex PCR, lists solely in-frame clones and lacks some. The repertoire includes about 160,000 clones, approximately 81% of them detected once, and 0.95% to 1.3% sits in the top ten. In germline, CDR1 is SNHLY, CDR2 FYNNEI. With 7 bases removed from V and 3 bases from J, the gap between germline ends came to 13 bases. The CDR3 contains 14 residues. General study points: Trimming of TCR beta V- and J-genes showed a link, identified in a later analysis, to a missense DCLRE1C variant.

The sequencing sample was made of PBMCs. This sequence originates from a man aged 25-45 years in good health and CMV-seronegative. The chain couples TRBV2 to TRBJ1-3; D remains ambiguous. CDR3 nucleotides: TGTGCCAGCATAGAGGGTGGCGTTGGAAACACCATATATTTT. This encodes CASIEGGVGNTIYF. Full variable domain (remainder filled in from reference TRBV2 and TRBJ1-3): EPEVTQTPSHQVTQMGQEVILRCVPISNHLYFYWYRQILGQKVEFLVSFYNNEISEKSEIFDDQFSVERPDGSNFTLKIRSTKLEDSAMYFCASIEGGVGNTIYFGEGSWLTVV.